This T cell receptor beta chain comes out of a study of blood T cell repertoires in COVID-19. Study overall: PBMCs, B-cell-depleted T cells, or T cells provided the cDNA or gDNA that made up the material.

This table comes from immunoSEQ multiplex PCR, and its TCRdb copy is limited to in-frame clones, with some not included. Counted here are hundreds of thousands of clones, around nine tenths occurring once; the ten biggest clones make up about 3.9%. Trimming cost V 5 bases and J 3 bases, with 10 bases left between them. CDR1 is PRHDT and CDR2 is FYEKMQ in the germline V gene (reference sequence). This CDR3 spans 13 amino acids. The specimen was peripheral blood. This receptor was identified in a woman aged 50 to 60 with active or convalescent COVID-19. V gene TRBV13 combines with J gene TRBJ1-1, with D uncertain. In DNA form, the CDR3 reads TGTGCCAGCAGCCAGATACAGCACACTGAAGCTTTCTTT. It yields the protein CASSQIQHTEAFF.